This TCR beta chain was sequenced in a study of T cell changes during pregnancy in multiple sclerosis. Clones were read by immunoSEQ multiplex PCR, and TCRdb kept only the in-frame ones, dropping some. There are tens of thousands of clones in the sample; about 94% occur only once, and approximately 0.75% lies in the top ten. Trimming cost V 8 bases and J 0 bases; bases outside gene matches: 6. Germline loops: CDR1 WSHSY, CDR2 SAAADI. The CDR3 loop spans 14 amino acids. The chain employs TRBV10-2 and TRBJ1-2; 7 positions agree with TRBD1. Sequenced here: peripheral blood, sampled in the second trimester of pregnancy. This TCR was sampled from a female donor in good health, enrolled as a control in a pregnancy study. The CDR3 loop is CASRPGGSNYGYTF. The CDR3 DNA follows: TGCGCCAGCCGACCAGGGGGATCTAACTATGGCTACACCTTC.